One sample yielded the 27 T cell receptor beta chains listed below, sequenced in a study of blood T cell repertoires in COVID-19. Profiling relied on immunoSEQ multiplex PCR, and the TCRdb table lists in-frame clones only, not all of them. The sample comprises under 350,000 clones, 70% to 90% of which are singletons, and about 10% rests with the top ten. The specimen sequenced was peripheral blood. These receptor sequences come from a woman aged 70-85 years with acute or convalescent COVID-19.

This clone was counted only a few times. The chain employs TRBV7-9 and TRBJ1-3, with no clear D. The CDR3 is made up of 15 amino acids. V lost 4 bases, J lost 0 bases, and 10 bases lay in between. Looked up from germline, CDR1 is SEHNR and CDR2 is FQNEAQ (reference sequence). The CDR3, as DNA: TGTGCCAGCAGCTGGCAGATTCGCTCTGGAAACACCATATATTTT. Its protein is CASSWQIRSGNTIYF.

This chain uses TRBV5-1 with TRBJ1-4; TRBD1 matches 9 bases. After removal of 1 base from V and 6 bases from J, the junction contained 4 bases not matched to a gene. The CDR3 has 15 amino acids. CDR1 is SGHRS and CDR2 is YFSETQ in the germline V gene. The CDR3 DNA follows: TGCGCCAGCAGCTTGAGGGGACAGGGAGATGAAAAACTGTTTTTT. Its protein product is CASSLRGQGDEKLFF.

This clone was found once. The chain joins TRBV7-8 to TRBJ2-7, with 7 nucleotides matching TRBD1. Looked up from germline, CDR1 is SGHVS and CDR2 is FQNEAQ. The V and J ends lost 5 bases and 1 base, in that order; junction bases with no gene match: 5. CDR3 size: 14 residues. CDR3 sequence (DNA): TGTGCCAGCAGCGGGCAACAGGGGTCCTACGAGCAGTACTTC. Encoded protein: CASSGQQGSYEQYF. The full variable domain, with the rest looked up from reference TRBV7-8 and TRBJ2-7, is GAGVSQSPRYKVAKRGQDVALRCDPISGHVSLFWYQQALGQGPEFLTYFQNEAQLDKSGLPSDRFFAERPEGSVSTLKIQRTQQEDSAVYLCASSGQQGSYEQYFGPGTRLTVT.

The chain couples TRBV30 to TRBJ1-5; possible D gene TRBD1, 6 bases. Trimming stripped 0 bases from V and 2 bases from J, with 11 bases between. Germline CDR1 and CDR2: GTSNPN and SVGIG (reference sequence). There are 15 residues in the CDR3. The CDR3 DNA reads as TGTGCCTGGAGTGTGGGGGCAGGGGGCAATCAGCCCCAGCATTTT. It yields the protein CAWSVGAGGNQPQHF.

V and J are TRBV27 and TRBJ1-2; a possible D gene is TRBD1 (6 bases). Trimming removed 6 bases from V and 0 bases from J, with 11 bases in between. The CDR3 runs 14 residues. The germline V gene encodes CDR1 MNHEY and CDR2 SMNVEV (reference sequence). In nucleotides, the CDR3 is TGTGCCAGCAGCCAGGGGCGGGCTAACTATGGCTACACCTTC. It encodes CASSQGRANYGYTF.

This chain uses TRBV2 with TRBJ1-1; possible D gene TRBD1, 5 bases. The V end lost 8 bases, the J end lost 10 bases, and 20 bases lay between the germline ends. The CDR3 is made up of 13 amino acids. CDR1 and CDR2 from the germline V gene are SNHLY and FYNNEI. The CDR3 DNA sequence: TGTGCCAGCCAACAACGGGGGGGGTACCCAGCTTTCTTT. This codes for CASQQRGGYPAFF. The variable domain in full, with the rest retrieved from reference TRBV2 and TRBJ1-1, is EPEVTQTPSHQVTQMGQEVILRCVPISNHLYFYWYRQILGQKVEFLVSFYNNEISEKSEIFDDQFSVERPDGSNFTLKIRSTKLEDSAMYFCASQQRGGYPAFFGQGTRLTVV.

The chain couples TRBV7-9 to TRBJ1-3; D ambiguous. The CDR3 has 14 residues. Trimming removed 8 bases from V and 0 bases from J, with 11 bases in between. Germline-derived CDR1 and CDR2 are SEHNR and FQNEAQ (reference sequence). The CDR3 is CASGTTVSGNTIYF. The CDR3 DNA reads as TGTGCCAGCGGCACTACCGTCTCTGGAAACACCATATATTTT.

This clone was detected once. The chain carries TRBV24-1 and TRBJ1-2; 7 positions match TRBD1. Germline V gene lookup returns CDR1 KGHDR and CDR2 SFDVKD. This CDR3 contains 13 residues. Losses at the gene ends were 3 bases for V and 8 bases for J; bases not matched to a gene: 5. CDR3 residues: CATSDRQGRGYTF. CDR3 DNA sequence: TGTGCCACCAGTGATCGACAGGGCCGGGGCTACACCTTC.

V usage is TRBV9 and J usage is TRBJ1-2; D might be TRBD1 (5 bases). The germline V and J ends were trimmed by 2 bases and 0 bases, with 11 bases remaining between them. The CDR3 consists of 15 residues. Germline V gene data show CDR1 as SGDLS and CDR2 as YYNGEE. CDR3 coding DNA: TGTGCCAGCAGCGTGGGGGGGATAGCTAACTATGGCTACACCTTC. As protein: CASSVGGIANYGYTF. Together with reference TRBV9 and TRBJ1-2, the CDR3 gives the full variable domain: DSGVTQTPKHLITATGQRVTLRCSPRSGDLSVYWYQQSLDQGLQFLIQYYNGEERAKGNILERFSAQQFPDLHSELNLSSLELGDSALYFCASSVGGIANYGYTFGSGTRLTVV.

This chain uses TRBV23-1 with TRBJ1-3; D is perhaps TRBD1 (5 bases). TRBV23-1 is recorded as an ORF, its role being uncertain. The CDR3 extends over 16 amino acids. Trimming pared 2 bases from V and 2 bases from J, leaving 13 bases between. The CDR3 DNA sequence: TGCGCCAGCAGTCAAAGTAAGGGGCTGGCTGGAAACACCATATATTTT. Its protein is CASSQSKGLAGNTIYF.

The CDR3 region has the DNA TGTGCCAGCAGCGTTCGGACTAGCGGGGGTGGAGATACGCAGTATTTT. Its protein is CASSVRTSGGGDTQYF. This chain connects TRBV13 to TRBJ2-3; 13 bases match TRBD2. The CDR3 runs 16 residues. V shed 5 bases, J shed 5 bases, and the junction held 7 bases outside the gene matches. Germline CDR1 and CDR2: PRHDT and FYEKMQ (reference sequence).

V and J are TRBV16 and TRBJ1-6; maybe TRBD1 (6 bases). Germline V gene data show CDR1 as KGHSY and CDR2 as FQNENV. V lost 4 bases and J 5 bases, leaving 12 bases between the germline ends. The length of the CDR3 is 15 residues. CDR3 DNA sequence: TGTGCCAGCAGCCTACTACAGGGAGATAATTCACCCCTCCACTTT. Encoded protein: CASSLLQGDNSPLHF.

J is TRBJ1-6 and V is TRBV6-5; D might be TRBD1 (5 bases). Trimming removed 0 bases at V and 9 bases at J, with 12 bases between. CDR3 size: 15 residues. Germline CDR1 is MNHEY and CDR2 is SVGAGI. CDR3 nucleotides: TGTGCCAGCAGTTACTCGGCGGGGGGTGGTTCACCCCTCCACTTT. Amino acid sequence: CASSYSAGGGSPLHF.

The rearrangement uses TRBV19 and TRBJ1-2; 7 bases map to TRBD1. Trimming took 6 bases from V and 3 from J; bases not matched to a gene: 10. The CDR3 spans 15 residues. Looked up from germline, CDR1 is LNHDA and CDR2 is SQIVND (reference sequence). CDR3 coding DNA: TGTGCCAGTAGACCGGACAGGCGGCAGGACTATGGCTACACCTTC. Protein: CASRPDRRQDYGYTF.

CDR3 protein: CASSVDRDNEQFF. The CDR3 DNA follows: TGTGCCAGCAGCGTCGACAGGGACAATGAGCAGTTCTTC. J is TRBJ2-1 and V is TRBV5-4; 7 nucleotides align to TRBD1. The CDR3 totals 13 residues. V lost 4 bases and J lost 5; bases outside the gene matches: 3. In germline, CDR1 is SGHNT, CDR2 YYREEE (reference sequence).

The gene calls are TRBV7-9 and TRBJ2-2, with 8 positions matching TRBD2. This CDR3 is built from 18 residues. After removal of 4 bases from V and 4 bases from J, the junction contained 14 bases not matched to a gene. Germline CDR1 reads SEHNR; CDR2 reads FQNEAQ (reference sequence). DNA for the CDR3: TGTGCCAGCAGCTCTATCCGGGCGGGGCTAGCGGGCACCGGGGAGCTGTTTTTT. Residues: CASSSIRAGLAGTGELFF.

This clone was counted once. The chain carries TRBV19 and TRBJ2-1; 7 nucleotides line up with TRBD1. The germline gives CDR1 LNHDA, CDR2 SQIVND (reference sequence). Trimming took 7 bases from V and 6 from J; bases not matched to a gene: 9. The CDR3 runs to 14 residues. Written as DNA, the CDR3 is TGTGCCAGTAACATTGACAGGGTCGGCAATGAGCAGTTCTTC. This encodes CASNIDRVGNEQFF.

This chain links TRBV6-5 with TRBJ1-5; perhaps TRBD1 as D (5 bases). The CDR3 is 14 amino acids. Trimming cost V 2 bases and J 7 bases, with 12 bases left between them. In germline, CDR1 is MNHEY, CDR2 SVGAGI. The DNA for the CDR3 is TGTGCCAGCAGTTACGGGGGGGAGAAACAGCCCCAGCATTTT. Its protein product is CASSYGGEKQPQHF.

The genes are TRBV19 and TRBJ1-2; 10 nucleotides line up with TRBD1. The CDR3 consists of 15 residues. Germline trimming cut 4 bases from V and 1 base from J; bases unmatched to any gene: 3. Germline loops: CDR1 LNHDA, CDR2 SQIVND (reference sequence). In DNA, the CDR3 is TGTGCCAGTAGTACCGGGACAGGGGTTAACTATGGCTACACCTTC. Protein sequence: CASSTGTGVNYGYTF. Full variable domain (missing parts from reference TRBV19 and TRBJ1-2): DGGITQSPKYLFRKEGQNVTLSCEQNLNHDAMYWYRQDPGQGLRLIYYSQIVNDFQKGDIAEGYSVSREKKESFPLTVTSAQKNPTAFYLCASSTGTGVNYGYTFGSGTRLTVV.

This clone was observed once. The chain combines TRBV6-5 with TRBJ2-2, with D possibly TRBD2 on 6 matching bases. The CDR3 consists of 15 residues. Germline V gene sequence: CDR1 MNHEY, CDR2 SVGAGI. V lost 5 bases and J lost 1, with 11 bases in between. CDR3 in DNA: TGTGCCAGCAGTCCTAGCGTGGTGAACACCGGGGAGCTGTTTTTT. Protein sequence: CASSPSVVNTGELFF.

The chain is built from TRBV19 and TRBJ2-7; D is unclear. V was clipped by 3 bases and J by 0 bases, with 6 bases between them. Germline assignment: CDR1 LNHDA and CDR2 SQIVND (reference sequence). The length of the CDR3 is 13 residues. CDR3 sequence reads: CASSMSYSYEQYF. DNA of the CDR3: TGTGCCAGTAGTATGAGTTACTCCTACGAGCAGTACTTC.

This clone came up once. The V gene is TRBV19, the J gene TRBJ1-6; maybe TRBD1 (6 bases). Trimming removed 6 bases at V and 5 bases at J, with 11 bases between. The CDR3 is made up of 14 amino acids. Germline loops: CDR1 LNHDA, CDR2 SQIVND (reference sequence). CDR3 DNA sequence: TGTGCCAGTAGGCGGACAGAAAATAATTCACCCCTCCACTTT. Translated: CASRRTENNSPLHF. Based on the CDR3 plus reference TRBV19 and TRBJ1-6, the full variable domain is DGGITQSPKYLFRKEGQNVTLSCEQNLNHDAMYWYRQDPGQGLRLIYYSQIVNDFQKGDIAEGYSVSREKKESFPLTVTSAQKNPTAFYLCASRRTENNSPLHFGNGTRLTVT.

The DNA for the CDR3 is TGTGCCAGCAGCTCGACAGGGATAAGTGGGGCTTTCTTT. It yields the protein CASSSTGISGAFF. V usage is TRBV12-3 or TRBV12-4 and J usage is TRBJ1-1, with TRBD1 matching over 7 bases. CDR3 length: 13 amino acids. J was trimmed by 11 bases and V by 6 bases; bases with no gene match: 12.

The V and J genes are TRBV5-1 and TRBJ1-4; TRBD1 is a possible D gene (5 bases). Trimming removed 5 bases from V and 4 bases from J, with 9 bases in between. The CDR3 is 13 residues long. The germline gives CDR1 SGHRS, CDR2 YFSETQ. CDR3 sequence reads: CASRDGGNEKLFF. In nucleotides, the CDR3 is TGCGCCAGCAGAGACGGGGGTAATGAAAAACTGTTTTTT.

This chain links TRBV3-1 (or the pseudogene TRBV3-2) with TRBJ2-5; tentative D call: TRBD1 (6 bases). CDR3 length: 15 residues. V was trimmed by 1 base and J by 4 bases, leaving 13 bases between them. Germline CDR1 and CDR2: LGHDT and YNNKEL (reference sequence). In nucleotides, the CDR3 is TGTGCCAGCAGCCAAGTTTGGGGCAGGGGAGAGACCCAGTACTTC. Translated: CASSQVWGRGETQYF.

The table lists this clone with a count of one. In DNA, the CDR3 is TGTGCCAGCAGCACCACCGACAGGGGACTCTCCTACGAGCAGTACTTC. It codes for CASSTTDRGLSYEQYF. The V and J genes are TRBV21-1 and TRBJ2-7; the D segment call TRBD1 is taken from the table without a DNA check. TRBV21-1 is a documented pseudogene. The length of the CDR3 is 16 residues.

The chain couples TRBV2 to TRBJ1-2; D is unclear. V lost 2 bases and J 2 bases, leaving 15 bases between the germline ends. The CDR3 loop spans 16 amino acids. In germline, CDR1 is SNHLY, CDR2 FYNNEI. The CDR3: CASSETGPAPNYGYTF. CDR3 nucleotide sequence: TGTGCCAGCAGTGAAACTGGGCCAGCTCCAAACTATGGCTACACCTTC.